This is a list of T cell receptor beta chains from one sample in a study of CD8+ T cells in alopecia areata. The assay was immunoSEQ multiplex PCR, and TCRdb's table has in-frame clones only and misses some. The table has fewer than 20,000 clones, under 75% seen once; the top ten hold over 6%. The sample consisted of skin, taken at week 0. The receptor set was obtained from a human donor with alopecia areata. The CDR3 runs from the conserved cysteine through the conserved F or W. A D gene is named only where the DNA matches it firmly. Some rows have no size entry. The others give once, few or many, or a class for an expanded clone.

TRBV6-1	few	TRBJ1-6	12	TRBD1	TGTGCCAGCATTTGGACAGGGACACCCCTCCACTTT	CASIWTGTPLHF
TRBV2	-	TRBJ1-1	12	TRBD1	TGTGCCAGCCTCGGACAGGGAGATGAAGCTTTCTTT	CASLGQGDEAFF
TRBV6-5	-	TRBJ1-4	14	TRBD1	TGTGCCAGCAGTGGGGACAGGGCTAATGAAAAACTGTTTTTT	CASSGDRANEKLFF
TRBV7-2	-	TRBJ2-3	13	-	TGTGCCAGCAGCTTACGCGGCGGGAATACGCAGTATTTT	CASSLRGGNTQYF
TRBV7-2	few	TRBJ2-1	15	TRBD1	TGTGCCAGCAGCAGACAGGGGGCCTCCTACAATGAGCAGTTCTTC	CASSRQGASYNEQFF
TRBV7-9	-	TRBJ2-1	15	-	TGTGCCAGCAGCCCCCCCGCCCAGGGAGGCAATGAGCAGTTCTTC	CASSPPAQGGNEQFF
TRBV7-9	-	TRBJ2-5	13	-	TGTGCCAGCAGCTTAGGAAGACAAGAGACCCAGTACTTC	CASSLGRQETQYF
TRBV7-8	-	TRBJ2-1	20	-	TGTGCCAGCAGCCCTAGGGGAGGACTCAGGGCGGCCAGCGCCCCAGGTGAGCAGTTCTTC	CASSPRGGLRAASAPGEQFF
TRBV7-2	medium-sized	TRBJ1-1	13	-	TGTGCCAGCAGTTACGACTTGAACACTGAAGCTTTCTTT	CASSYDLNTEAFF
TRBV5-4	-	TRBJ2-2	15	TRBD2	TGTGCCAGCAGCCTAGCGGCCCCGAACACCGGGGAGCTGTTTTTT	CASSLAAPNTGELFF
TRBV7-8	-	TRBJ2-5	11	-	TGTGCCAGCAGCTTATGGGAGACCCAGTACTTC	CASSLWETQYF
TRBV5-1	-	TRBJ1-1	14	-	TGCGCCAGCAGCGGTCAGGGAGTTGGGACTGAAGCTTTCTTT	CASSGQGVGTEAFF
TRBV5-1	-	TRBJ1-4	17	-	TGCGCCAGCAGCTTGGCCACGGGACGCACTGGGGGTGAAAAACTGTTTTTT	CASSLATGRTGGEKLFF
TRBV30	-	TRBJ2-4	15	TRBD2	TGTGCCTGGACGTGGGGACGGGGGGGCAAAAACATTCAGTACTTC	CAWTWGRGGKNIQYF
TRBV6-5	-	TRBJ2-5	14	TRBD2	TGTGCCAGCAGTCAGCGGGGGGGCCGAGAGACCCAGTACTTC	CASSQRGGRETQYF
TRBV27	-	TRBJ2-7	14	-	TGTGCCAGCAGTTTACACAGTCCGCTCTACGAGCAGTACTTC	CASSLHSPLYEQYF
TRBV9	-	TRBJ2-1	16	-	TGTGCCAGCAGCGTAATTGGCGGTCTCCTTAAGAATGAGCAGTTCTTC	CASSVIGGLLKNEQFF
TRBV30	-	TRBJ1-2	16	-	TGTGCCTGGAGTTCTCGGCTGGTAGGCGCTAACTATGGCTACACCTTC	CAWSSRLVGANYGYTF
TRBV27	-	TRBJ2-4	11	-	TGTGCCAGCAGTTCGGAAAACATTCAGTACTTC	CASSSENIQYF
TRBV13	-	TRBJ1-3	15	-	TGTGCCAGCAGCCGGGGACGGCCGGTAGGAAACACCATATATTTT	CASSRGRPVGNTIYF
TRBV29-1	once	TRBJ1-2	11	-	TGCAGCCCCGAGGATCGGCAGGGCTACACCTTC	CSPEDRQGYTF
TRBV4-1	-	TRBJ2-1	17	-	TGCGCCAGCAGCCGCACCTCAGGACAGAGTTCCTACAATGAGCAGTTCTTC	CASSRTSGQSSYNEQFF
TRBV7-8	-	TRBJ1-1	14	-	TGTGCCAGCAGCGGAAGGACAGTTAACACTGAAGCTTTCTTT	CASSGRTVNTEAFF
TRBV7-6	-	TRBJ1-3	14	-	TGTGCCAGCAGTTCCGTCAGTGAGGGAAACACCATATATTTT	CASSSVSEGNTIYF
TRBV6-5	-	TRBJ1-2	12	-	TGTGCCAGCAGTCGAGGGGGGTATGGCTACACCTTC	CASSRGGYGYTF
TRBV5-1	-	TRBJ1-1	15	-	TGCGCCAGCAGCTTGGTCGCAGGGCTGAACACTGAAGCTTTCTTT	CASSLVAGLNTEAFF
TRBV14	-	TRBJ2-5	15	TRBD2	TGTGCCAGCAGCCAACGGGGGGGGGTTCAAGAGACCCAGTACTTC	CASSQRGGVQETQYF
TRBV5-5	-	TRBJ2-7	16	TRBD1	TGTGCCAGCGTTCCCTCCGGGACAGGGTCCTCCTACGAGCAGTACTTC	CASVPSGTGSSYEQYF
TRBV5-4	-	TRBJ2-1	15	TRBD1	TGTGCCAGCAGCTTGGAGGGACAGGGGGCCAATGAGCAGTTCTTC	CASSLEGQGANEQFF
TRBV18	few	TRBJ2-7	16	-	TGTGCCAGCTCACCACGTCAGGGGCACCTTGCCTACGAGCAGTACTTC	CASSPRQGHLAYEQYF
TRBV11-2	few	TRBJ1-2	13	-	TGTGCCAGCAGCTTACCGGGGGCCAGGGGCTACACCTTC	CASSLPGARGYTF
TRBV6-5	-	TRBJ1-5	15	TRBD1	TGTGCCAGCAGTGGGACAGGACTTAGCAATCAGCCCCAGCATTTT	CASSGTGLSNQPQHF
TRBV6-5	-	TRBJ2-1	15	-	TGTGCCAGCAGTTCCGTACTAAATCGAAACAATGAGCAGTTCTTC	CASSSVLNRNNEQFF